Below, 29 T cell receptor beta chains from the same sample are listed, as sequenced in a study of cytomegalovirus exposure and HLA in healthy donors. This table comes from immunoSEQ multiplex PCR, and its TCRdb copy is limited to in-frame clones, with some not included. The data hold around 240,000 clones, with 85% to 90% observed a single time. Sequencing was done on a sample of PBMCs. The receptors shown here come from a woman between 18 and 29 years old in good health and CMV-seronegative.

The J gene is TRBJ1-1, the V gene TRBV18; D is uncertain. In germline, CDR1 is KGHSH, CDR2 LQKENI. This CDR3 spans 14 amino acids. V dropped 3 bases and J dropped 1 base, with 9 bases sitting between them. The CDR3 DNA sequence: TGTGCCAGCTCACCTCCAGGCCCGAACACTGAAGCTTTCTTT. This codes for CASSPPGPNTEAFF.

This chain joins TRBV10-3 and TRBJ1-5; 7 bases are a match to TRBD1. V gave up 0 bases and J gave up 7 bases; unmatched junction bases: 3. CDR3 length equals 14 residues. CDR1 and CDR2 (germline): ENHRY, SYGVKD. CDR3 in DNA: TGTGCCATCAGTGAGTCCGACAGGGCCCAGCCCCAGCATTTT. Amino acids: CAISESDRAQPQHF.

The genes are TRBV7-9 and TRBJ2-1, with D maybe TRBD2 (6 bases). Trimming took 5 bases from V and 6 from J, leaving 26 bases between them. Germline CDR1 SEHNR, CDR2 FQNEAQ (reference sequence). This CDR3 is 18 amino acids long. CDR3 sequence reads: CASSHLFPLSSGVNEQFF. CDR3 sequence (DNA): TGTGCCAGCAGCCATCTATTCCCCCTTAGTTCGGGGGTCAATGAGCAGTTCTTC.

The chain is built from TRBV4-3 and TRBJ1-4, with 8 positions matching TRBD1. CDR1 and CDR2 from the germline V gene are LGHNA and YSLEER. The CDR3 extends over 16 amino acids. The ends lost 1 base at V and 7 bases at J; junction bases unmatched: 8. The DNA for the CDR3 is TGCGCCAGCAGCCAAGCCGGGACAGGCGTCGTTGAAAAACTGTTTTTT. It specifies CASSQAGTGVVEKLFF.

V is TRBV10-3 and J is TRBJ2-3; 10 bases are shared with TRBD1. V gave up 2 bases and J gave up 2 bases; unmatched junction bases: 1. The CDR3 sequence is 15 residues long. Germline CDR1 and CDR2: ENHRY and SYGVKD. The CDR3 spells CAISEGTGVTDTQYF. DNA for the CDR3: TGTGCCATCAGTGAGGGGACAGGGGTCACAGATACGCAGTATTTT.

This chain connects TRBV7-2 to TRBJ2-1, with D possibly being TRBD1 (6 bases). Germline V gene lookup returns CDR1 SGHTA and CDR2 FQGNSA. V lost 5 bases, J lost 0 bases, and 14 bases lay in between. The CDR3 covers 16 residues. The CDR3 sequence is CASSPLWDISYNEQFF. The CDR3 DNA is TGTGCCAGCAGCCCTCTCTGGGACATCTCCTACAATGAGCAGTTCTTC.

The DNA of the CDR3 is TGTGCCACCAGCAGAGACGCTAGCGGGGTCGTTGACAATGAGCAGTTCTTC. Protein: CATSRDASGVVDNEQFF. This sequence joins TRBV15 and TRBJ2-1; 9 bases agree with TRBD2. After removal of 0 bases from V and 5 bases from J, the junction contained 8 bases not matched to a gene. The V gene's germline CDR1 is LNHNV and CDR2 YYDKDF (reference sequence). The CDR3 covers 17 residues.

This chain connects TRBV28 to TRBJ2-7, with D perhaps TRBD2 (5 bases). CDR1 and CDR2 (germline): MDHEN, SYDVKM. The CDR3 is 15 residues long. V gave up 8 bases and J gave up 3 bases, with 20 bases separating them. CDR3 nucleotides: TGTGCCAGCCAAGCAAGCCAACTAGGGATCTACGAGCAGTACGTC. Its protein is CASQASQLGIYEQYV.

The chain links TRBV5-1 to TRBJ2-5; unclear D gene. The germline V gene has CDR1 SGHRS and CDR2 YFSETQ. The V end lost 3 bases, the J end lost 4 bases, and 10 bases lay between the germline ends. The CDR3 covers 13 residues. CDR3 region: CASSSVWRETQYF. CDR3 nucleotides: TGCGCCAGCAGCTCGGTCTGGAGAGAGACCCAGTACTTC.

The J gene is TRBJ2-7, the V gene TRBV28; the match to TRBD2 covers 13 bases. The CDR3 runs to 16 residues. Germline trimming cut 5 bases from V and 2 bases from J; bases unmatched to any gene: 6. Germline values: CDR1 MDHEN, CDR2 SYDVKM. This CDR3 reads CASSTIGTSGAYEQYV. As DNA, the CDR3 is TGTGCCAGCAGTACGATTGGGACTAGCGGGGCCTACGAGCAGTACGTC.

This clone was recorded only once. V is TRBV28 and J is TRBJ2-2; 8 bases match TRBD2. After removal of 6 bases from V and 4 bases from J, the junction contained 16 bases not matched to a gene. Germline V lookup: CDR1 MDHEN, CDR2 SYDVKM. The CDR3 is 18 amino acids. Written as DNA, the CDR3 is TGTGCCAGCAGCCGGGGCGCGGGGGGCCGCGAAATCACCGGGGAGCTGTTTTTT. Amino acid sequence: CASSRGAGGREITGELFF. Full variable domain (outside the CDR3, taken from reference TRBV28 and TRBJ2-2): DVKVTQSSRYLVKRTGEKVFLECVQDMDHENMFWYRQDPGLGLRLIYFSYDVKMKEKGDIPEGYSVSREKKERFSLILESASTNQTSMYLCASSRGAGGREITGELFFGEGSRLTVL.

The DNA of the CDR3 is TGTGCCAGCAGCTTGGTGGGGGCCACAGATACGCAGTATTTT. Protein product: CASSLVGATDTQYF. The gene calls are TRBV5-4 and TRBJ2-3; tentative D call: TRBD1 (6 bases). CDR1 SGHNT and CDR2 YYREEE come from the germline V gene (reference sequence). The CDR3 totals 14 residues. Trimming removed 0 bases at V and 2 bases at J, with 7 bases between. Filled out from reference TRBV5-4 and TRBJ2-3, the complete variable domain reads ETGVTQSPTHLIKTRGQQVTLRCSSQSGHNTVSWYQQALGQGPQFIFQYYREEENGRGNFPPRFSGLQFPNYSSELNVNALELDDSALYLCASSLVGATDTQYFGPGTRLTVL.

This clone came up once. This chain uses TRBV5-6 with TRBJ2-1; TRBD2 aligns across 8 bases. V gave up 2 bases and J gave up 7 bases; unmatched junction bases: 8. Germline lookup yields CDR1 SGHDT and CDR2 YYEEEE. This CDR3 is 15 amino acids long. The CDR3 nucleotides are TGTGCCAGCAGCTTCCTAGCGGGTAGTAGGAATGAGCAGTTCTTC. It translates to CASSFLAGSRNEQFF.

The gene calls are TRBV7-6 and TRBJ1-3; the D is unclear. The CDR3 is 15 amino acids. Trimming pared 5 bases from V and 2 bases from J, leaving 13 bases between. CDR1 and CDR2 (germline): SGHVS, FNYEAQ. CDR3 nucleotide sequence: TGTGCCAGCAGCCGACACCAGGTAGCTGGAAACACCATATATTTT. It translates to CASSRHQVAGNTIYF.

The chain recombines TRBV18 with TRBJ2-6; perhaps TRBD2 as D (6 bases). CDR3 length equals 17 residues. With 1 base removed from V and 1 base from J, the gap between germline ends came to 11 bases. Germline CDR1 and CDR2: KGHSH and LQKENI. In nucleotides, the CDR3 is TGTGCCAGCTCACCACTCTTGAGCGGGTCTGGGGCCAACGTCCTGACTTTC. Translated, it gives CASSPLLSGSGANVLTF.

The V and J genes are TRBV10-2 and TRBJ2-1; 11 bases map to TRBD2. With V trimmed by 8 bases and J by 4 bases, 4 bases remained unmatched. The germline gives CDR1 WSHSY, CDR2 SAAADI. The CDR3 covers 14 residues. The CDR3 bases are TGCGCCAGCGGGTCTAGCGGGGGGTACAATGAGCAGTTCTTC. Translation: CASGSSGGYNEQFF.

This clone appeared once. The rearrangement uses TRBV10-3 and TRBJ2-7; 7 bases are a match to TRBD1. Looked up from germline, CDR1 is ENHRY and CDR2 is SYGVKD. V lost 5 bases to trimming and J lost 1 base; unmatched junction nucleotides: 11. This CDR3 has 16 amino acids. The chain's CDR3 is CAISPSGTAYSYEQYV. Here the CDR3 DNA reads TGTGCCATCAGTCCCTCGGGGACAGCTTATTCCTACGAGCAGTACGTC.

The CDR3 coding sequence is TGCGCCAGCAGCTTGGGCCCCCGGGACAGCTACACTGAAGCTTTCTTT. Protein: CASSLGPRDSYTEAFF. The genes are TRBV5-1 and TRBJ1-1; 7 nucleotides line up with TRBD1. The V gene's germline CDR1 is SGHRS and CDR2 YFSETQ. The CDR3 sequence is 16 residues long. The junction had 8 bases not matched to a gene; V was cut back by 0 bases and J by 3 bases. Together with reference TRBV5-1 and TRBJ1-1, the CDR3 gives the full variable domain: KAGVTQTPRYLIKTRGQQVTLSCSPISGHRSVSWYQQTPGQGLQFLFEYFSETQRNKGNFPGRFSGRQFSNSRSEMNVSTLELGDSALYLCASSLGPRDSYTEAFFGQGTRLTVV.

This chain uses TRBV5-1 with TRBJ2-5; D unresolved. V lost 0 bases and J lost 2, with 11 bases in between. This CDR3 is built from 15 residues. Germline CDR1 reads SGHRS; CDR2 reads YFSETQ. The CDR3 loop reads CASSLGYIPQETQYF. The CDR3 DNA reads as TGCGCCAGCAGCTTGGGTTACATACCTCAAGAGACCCAGTACTTC.

The rearrangement uses TRBV10-1 and TRBJ1-4; D is unclear. The ends were cut back, 0 bases at V and 1 base at J, with 6 bases in the middle. The CDR3 spans 15 residues. CDR1 and CDR2 from the germline V gene are WNHNN and SYGVQD (reference sequence). The CDR3 DNA reads TGCGCCAGCAGTGAGTCACCGAGAACTAATGAAAAACTGTTTTTT. As protein: CASSESPRTNEKLFF.

The V and J genes are TRBV30 and TRBJ2-3; 8 nucleotides align to TRBD2. The germline gives CDR1 GTSNPN, CDR2 SVGIG (reference sequence). V lost 4 bases to trimming and J lost 2 bases; unmatched junction nucleotides: 8. This CDR3 is 15 amino acids long. CDR3 region: CAWTRGAGYTDTQYF. The DNA for the CDR3 is TGTGCCTGGACGCGGGGGGCGGGGTACACAGATACGCAGTATTTT.

This clone has only one observation. The rearrangement joins TRBV2 to TRBJ2-5; 7 nucleotides align to TRBD2. CDR1 is SNHLY and CDR2 is FYNNEI in the germline V gene. This CDR3 spans 16 amino acids. V lost 2 bases, J lost 0 bases, and 6 bases stayed unmatched. Written as DNA, the CDR3 is TGTGCCAGCAGTGAACCCGACGGGGGGAACCAAGAGACCCAGTACTTC. This sequence encodes CASSEPDGGNQETQYF.

This clone was recorded only once. The chain carries TRBV18 and TRBJ1-4; perhaps TRBD1 as D (5 bases). Trimming pared 3 bases from V and 0 bases from J, leaving 11 bases between. The CDR3 is 16 residues long. The germline gives CDR1 KGHSH, CDR2 LQKENI. CDR3 loop: CASSPDSGATNEKLFF. DNA for the CDR3: TGTGCCAGCTCACCTGACAGTGGAGCAACTAATGAAAAACTGTTTTTT.

This clone was seen just once. This chain joins TRBV28 and TRBJ2-1; D may be TRBD2 (6 bases). V was clipped by 1 base and J by 4 bases, with 14 bases between them. CDR1 is MDHEN, CDR2 SYDVKM, per germline. The CDR3 runs 16 residues. The CDR3 DNA follows: TGTGCCAGCAGTTTATTAACCCGGACTACGTACAATGAGCAGTTCTTC. Protein sequence: CASSLLTRTTYNEQFF.

A single count supports this clone. The chain has TRBV5-5 and TRBJ1-2, with 7 nucleotides matching TRBD1. Trimming at V came to 4 bases and at J to 0 bases, leaving 6 bases not matched to a gene. Germline V gene sequence: CDR1 SGHKS, CDR2 YYEKEE (reference sequence). There are 15 residues in the CDR3. CDR3 nucleotide sequence: TGTGCCAGCAGCCTCACAGGGGCTACTAACTATGGCTACACCTTC. It codes for CASSLTGATNYGYTF.

The chain employs TRBV28 and TRBJ2-7; TRBD1 matches at 7 bases. Trimming at V came to 5 bases and at J to 3 bases, leaving 13 bases not matched to a gene. Germline V CDR1 and CDR2: MDHEN, SYDVKM. The CDR3 length is 16 residues. The CDR3 region is CASSPKRQGLGYEQYF. The DNA for the CDR3 is TGTGCCAGCAGTCCCAAAAGACAGGGTTTGGGCTACGAGCAGTACTTC.

Only a few counts were recorded for this clone. Other DNA sequences from this sample encode an identical CDR3 as well. The chain has TRBV28 and TRBJ2-3; 10 nucleotides align to TRBD1. The CDR3 has 14 residues. V lost 2 bases, J lost 5 bases, and 1 base stayed unmatched. Germline V gene data show CDR1 as MDHEN and CDR2 as SYDVKM. CDR3 nucleotide sequence: TGTGCCAGCAGTTTAGGACAGGGGGGAGATACGCAGTATTTT. Translated: CASSLGQGGDTQYF.

The chain has TRBV4-1 and TRBJ1-2, with D possibly matching TRBD1 (5 bases). Germline V CDR1 and CDR2: MGHRA, YSYEKL. There are 14 residues in the CDR3. Trimming stripped 1 base from V and 4 bases from J, with 10 bases between. The CDR3, as DNA: TGCGCCAGCAGCCAAGCTCGGACACTCTATGGCTACACCTTC. Its translation is CASSQARTLYGYTF.

The gene calls are TRBV14 and TRBJ2-3; D is perhaps TRBD2 (6 bases). With 1 base removed from V and 7 bases from J, the gap between germline ends came to 9 bases. The CDR3 spans 13 residues. CDR1 and CDR2 (germline): SGHDN, FVKESK. CDR3 sequence: CASSQVGGNTQYF. CDR3 in DNA: TGTGCCAGCAGCCAAGTTGGGGGGAATACGCAGTATTTT.